Sequencing of this T cell receptor (beta chain) was carried out in a study of CD8 T cells in ankylosing spondylitis. The study's findings and limits: Blood from ankylosing spondylitis patients appeared to carry a characteristic roughly eight-variant TCR beta motif.

Quantitative 5'-RACE with molecular barcodes generated TCR beta libraries. TCRdb ran MiXCR on the 5' RACE reads and lists one entry per CDR3 protein. Here the sample spans tens of thousands of distinct CDR3 sequences, about 17% being singletons. This clonotype turned up a few times. The antigen is unknown. V gave up 5 bases and J gave up 6 bases, with 20 bases separating them. Germline assignment: CDR1 MDHEN and CDR2 SYDVKM. This CDR3 has 16 amino acids. The specimen was blood. The chain is built from TRBV28 and TRBJ2-1; D might be TRBD1 (5 bases). The receptor was derived from a male donor with ankylosing spondylitis or in good health (not recorded which). The CDR3 DNA sequence: TGTGCCAGCAGTCCAATTCAGGGCCGATCATCCAATGAGCAGTTCTTC. This sequence encodes CASSPIQGRSSNEQFF.